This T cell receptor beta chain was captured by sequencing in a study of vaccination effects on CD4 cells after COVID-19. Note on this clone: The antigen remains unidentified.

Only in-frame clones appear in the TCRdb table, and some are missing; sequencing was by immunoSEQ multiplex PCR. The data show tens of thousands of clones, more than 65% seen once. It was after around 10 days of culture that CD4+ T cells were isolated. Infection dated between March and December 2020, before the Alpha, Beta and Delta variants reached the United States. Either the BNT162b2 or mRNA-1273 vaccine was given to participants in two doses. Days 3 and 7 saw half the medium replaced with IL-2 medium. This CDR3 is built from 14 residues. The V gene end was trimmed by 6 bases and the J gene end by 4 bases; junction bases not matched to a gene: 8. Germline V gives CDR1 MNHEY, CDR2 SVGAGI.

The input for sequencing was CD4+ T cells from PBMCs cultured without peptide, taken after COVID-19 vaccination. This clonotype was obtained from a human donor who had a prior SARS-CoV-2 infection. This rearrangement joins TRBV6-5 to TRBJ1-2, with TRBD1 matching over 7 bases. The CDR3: CASRKTGAAYGYTF. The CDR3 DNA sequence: TGTGCCAGCAGAAAAACAGGGGCTGCCTATGGCTACACCTTC.